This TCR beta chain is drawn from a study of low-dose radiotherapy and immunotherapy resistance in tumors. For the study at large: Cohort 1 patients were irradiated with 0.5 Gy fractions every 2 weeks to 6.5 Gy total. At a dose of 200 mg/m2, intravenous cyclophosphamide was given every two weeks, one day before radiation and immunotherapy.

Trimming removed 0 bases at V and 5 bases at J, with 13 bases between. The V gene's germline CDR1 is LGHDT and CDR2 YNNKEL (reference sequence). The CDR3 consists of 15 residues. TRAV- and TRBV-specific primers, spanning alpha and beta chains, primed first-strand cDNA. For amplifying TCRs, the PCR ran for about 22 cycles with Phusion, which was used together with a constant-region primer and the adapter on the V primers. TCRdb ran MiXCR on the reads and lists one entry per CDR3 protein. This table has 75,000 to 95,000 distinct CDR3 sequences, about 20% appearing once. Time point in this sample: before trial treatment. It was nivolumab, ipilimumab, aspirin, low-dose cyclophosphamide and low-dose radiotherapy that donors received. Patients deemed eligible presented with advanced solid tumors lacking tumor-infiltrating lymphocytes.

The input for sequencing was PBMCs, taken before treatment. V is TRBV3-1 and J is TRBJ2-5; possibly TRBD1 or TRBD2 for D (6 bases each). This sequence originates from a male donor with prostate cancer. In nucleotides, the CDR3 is TGTGCCAGCAGCCAAGATTGGGGGGCGCCGGAGACCCAGTACTTC. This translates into CASSQDWGAPETQYF.